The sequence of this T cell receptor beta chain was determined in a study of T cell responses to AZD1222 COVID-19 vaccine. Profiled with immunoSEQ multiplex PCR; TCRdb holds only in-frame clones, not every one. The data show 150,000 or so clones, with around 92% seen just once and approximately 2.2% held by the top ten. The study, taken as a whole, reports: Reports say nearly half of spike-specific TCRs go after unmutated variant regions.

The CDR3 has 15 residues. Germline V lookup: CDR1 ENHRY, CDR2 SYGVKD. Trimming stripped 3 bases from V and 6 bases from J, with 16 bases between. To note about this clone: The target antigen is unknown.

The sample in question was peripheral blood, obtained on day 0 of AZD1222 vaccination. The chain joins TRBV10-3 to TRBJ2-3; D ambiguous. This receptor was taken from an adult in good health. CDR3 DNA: TGTGCCATCAGTGATTGGACGGGTCCTTCGGATACGCAGTATTTT. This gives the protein CAISDWTGPSDTQYF.